These 32 T cell receptor beta chains share one sample of origin, sequenced in a study of blood T cells in healthy people across ages. The second PCR ran 7 to 11 cycles with a sample-barcoded 5' primer and J-beta primers. TCRdb analysed the 5' RACE reads with MiXCR anew, one entry per CDR3 protein. Among around 870,000 distinct CDR3 sequences listed, around 28% were seen once. Sequencing was performed on blood. These receptors originate from a woman older than 75 in good health.

The table lists this clonotype with many counts. V and J are TRBV3-1 and TRBJ2-5; D ambiguous. The CDR3 covers 14 residues. The V end lost 0 bases, the J end lost 7 bases, and 12 bases lay between the germline ends. Germline loops: CDR1 LGHDT, CDR2 YNNKEL (reference sequence). The CDR3 protein is CASSQEGRWGTQYF. CDR3 DNA sequence: TGTGCCAGCAGCCAAGAAGGAAGGTGGGGGACCCAGTACTTC.

This clonotype was detected a few times. The chain links TRBV4-1 to TRBJ2-5, with 8 bases identical to TRBD2. Germline-derived CDR1 and CDR2 are MGHRA and YSYEKL. The CDR3 spans 19 residues. Trimming removed 0 bases from V and 11 bases from J; junction bases left unmatched: 23. CDR3 region: CASSQDDPRSASGLNGQYF. The CDR3 DNA follows: TGCGCCAGCAGCCAAGATGACCCCAGATCAGCTAGCGGGTTGAACGGGCAGTACTTC.

Regarding this clonotype: Being one base from a much bigger clone, this may be a read error. V gene TRBV5-1 combines with J gene TRBJ1-2; D unresolved. The CDR3 runs to 15 residues. The V end was cut by 0 bases, the J end by 12 bases, with 21 bases between. Germline V CDR1 and CDR2: SGHRS, YFSETQ. The DNA of the CDR3 is TGCGCCAGCAGCTTGGCCCCGCAGTCAGGTGATAGCGACACCTTC. This translates into CASSLAPQSGDSDTF.

This clonotype has ten or more counts. The rearrangement uses TRBV7-9 and TRBJ1-2, with D maybe TRBD1 (5 bases). This CDR3 is 14 amino acids long. Germline lookup yields CDR1 SEHNR and CDR2 FQNEAQ (reference sequence). V shed 2 bases and J shed 2 bases, with 9 bases lying between them. The CDR3: CASSLKGENYGYTF. CDR3 sequence (DNA): TGTGCCAGCAGCTTAAAAGGGGAAAACTATGGCTACACCTTC. The whole variable domain, remainder taken from reference TRBV7-9 and TRBJ1-2, is DTGVSQNPRHKITKRGQNVTFRCDPISEHNRLYWYRQTLGQGPEFLTYFQNEAQLEKSRLLSDRFSAERPKGSFSTLEIQRTEQGDSAMYLCASSLKGENYGYTFGSGTRLTVV.

This clonotype was picked up many times. This chain links TRBV7-9 with TRBJ2-7, with a weak D call TRBD2 (5 bases). This CDR3 has 15 residues. The germline V gene encodes CDR1 SEHNR and CDR2 FQNEAQ (reference sequence). Trimming took off 5 bases at V and 5 bases at J, with 19 bases between the two ends. CDR3 sequence (DNA): TGTGCCAGCAGCCCCTGGAGGAAATCGGACGACGAGCAGTACTTC. Protein product: CASSPWRKSDDEQYF.

The V gene is TRBV7-2, the J gene TRBJ2-2; 7 positions match TRBD1. The ends lost 5 bases at V and 6 bases at J; junction bases unmatched: 9. The length of the CDR3 is 15 residues. CDR1 is SGHTA and CDR2 is FQGNSA in the germline V gene. The CDR3 here is CASSPPGQLSGELFF. The CDR3 region has the DNA TGTGCCAGCAGCCCTCCGGGACAGTTGTCCGGGGAGCTGTTTTTT.

The chain employs TRBV7-2 and TRBJ2-1, with a tentative D call TRBD1 (7 bases). Looked up from germline, CDR1 is SGHTA and CDR2 is FQGNSA. Trimming took 5 bases from V and 6 from J, leaving 17 bases between them. The CDR3 consists of 15 residues. CDR3 sequence reads: CASSRDSGLPNEQFF. The CDR3 DNA reads as TGTGCCAGCAGCCGGGACAGCGGGCTTCCCAATGAGCAGTTCTTC.

This clonotype was seen many times. The genes are TRBV7-2 and TRBJ2-1; TRBD2 matches at 8 bases. Germline CDR1 SGHTA, CDR2 FQGNSA. The V segment lost 5 bases and the J segment 2 bases; nucleotides outside the gene matches: 5. The CDR3 is made up of 15 amino acids. The chain's CDR3 is CASSPGGGTYNEQFF. CDR3 bases: TGTGCCAGCAGCCCCGGCGGGGGGACCTACAATGAGCAGTTCTTC.

This clonotype was observed at least ten times. V usage is TRBV6-6 and J usage is TRBJ2-1; TRBD1 might be the D (6 bases). Germline-derived CDR1 and CDR2 are MNHNY and SVGAGI (reference sequence). V lost 7 bases and J 6 bases, leaving 22 bases between the germline ends. The CDR3 runs to 16 residues. The chain's CDR3 is CASNLVGRGSGNEQFF. The CDR3 nucleotides are TGTGCCAGCAACTTAGTGGGCAGGGGATCTGGCAATGAGCAGTTCTTC.

This rearrangement joins TRBV5-1 to TRBJ2-1; 8 bases are shared with TRBD1. Germline loops: CDR1 SGHRS, CDR2 YFSETQ. The CDR3 contains 13 residues. Germline trimming cut 9 bases from V and 4 bases from J; bases unmatched to any gene: 6. DNA for the CDR3: TGCGCCAACAAGGACAGGGCTTACAATGAGCAGTTCTTC. Its translation: CANKDRAYNEQFF.

This clonotype was seen repeatedly, ten times or more. V is TRBV4-1 and J is TRBJ2-3; D might be TRBD1 (6 bases). Germline values: CDR1 MGHRA, CDR2 YSYEKL. The ends were cut back, 0 bases at V and 1 base at J, with 14 bases in the middle. The CDR3 length is 17 residues. The CDR3 DNA reads TGCGCCAGCAGCCAAGATCCGCAGGGGAAGGGCACAGATACGCAGTATTTT. It translates to CASSQDPQGKGTDTQYF.

This chain connects TRBV7-6 to TRBJ2-3; 8 nucleotides align to TRBD2. V was clipped by 5 bases and J by 1 base; unmatched bases: 8. CDR3 size: 16 residues. CDR1 and CDR2 from the germline V gene are SGHVS and FNYEAQ. The CDR3 DNA follows: TGTGCCAGCAGCCGTGGACGAGCGGGGGGCACAGATACGCAGTATTTT. Residues: CASSRGRAGGTDTQYF.

The rearrangement links TRBV2 to TRBJ2-3; D remains unclear. Trimming stripped 6 bases from V and 6 bases from J, with 16 bases between. The CDR3 sequence is 14 residues long. Germline CDR1 SNHLY, CDR2 FYNNEI. The CDR3 region has the DNA TGTGCCAGCAGACAAGGGCGAACGGACGATACGCAGTATTTT. It is translated as CASRQGRTDDTQYF.

CDR3 nucleotide sequence: TGTGCCAGCAGTTACGGAGGGGTGGGTGCTGAAGCTTTCTTT. Its protein product is CASSYGGVGAEAFF. The J gene is TRBJ1-1, the V gene TRBV6-2 or TRBV6-3, with a tentative D call TRBD1 (5 bases). Per germline, CDR1 MNHEY and CDR2 SVGEGT. V was pared by 2 bases and J by 6 bases, with 13 bases between. The CDR3 sequence is 14 residues long.

The DNA of the CDR3 is TGTGCCAGCAGTTTTAGACAGGCAAATCAGCCCCAGCATTTT. It encodes CASSFRQANQPQHF. The chain has TRBV27 and TRBJ1-5, with D perhaps TRBD1 (6 bases). The CDR3 consists of 14 residues. V was trimmed by 3 bases and J by 4 bases, leaving 10 bases between them. Germline V gene sequence: CDR1 MNHEY, CDR2 SMNVEV (reference sequence).

The chain carries TRBV28 and TRBJ1-4; D uncertain. The germline gives CDR1 MDHEN, CDR2 SYDVKM. V lost 5 bases, J lost 4 bases, and 8 bases lay in between. This CDR3 has 13 amino acids. CDR3 region: CASSQAYNEKLFF. The CDR3 DNA reads TGTGCCAGCAGTCAGGCCTATAATGAAAAACTGTTTTTT.

This chain uses TRBV20-1 with TRBJ1-1; TRBD1 matches 7 bases. The germline gives CDR1 DFQATT, CDR2 SNEGSKA (reference sequence). The ends lost 3 bases at V and 2 bases at J; junction bases unmatched: 9. The CDR3 is 15 residues long. The CDR3 region is CSASGQGVRNTEAFF. Here the CDR3 DNA reads TGCAGTGCTAGTGGGCAGGGGGTAAGAAACACTGAAGCTTTCTTT.

Worth noting for this clonotype: A much more abundant neighbour one base away suggests this may be a read error. The chain has TRBV5-1 and TRBJ2-4; no definite D call. Trimming took 0 bases from V and 7 from J, leaving 14 bases between them. CDR3 length: 15 amino acids. Germline V gene sequence: CDR1 SGHRS, CDR2 YFSETQ. The CDR3 here is CASSLDGPRTNIQYF. The CDR3 nucleotides read TGCGCCAGCAGCTTGGACGGGCCCCGGACGAACATTCAGTACTTC. Complete variable domain (other parts from reference TRBV5-1 and TRBJ2-4): KAGVTQTPRYLIKTRGQQVTLSCSPISGHRSVSWYQQTPGQGLQFLFEYFSETQRNKGNFPGRFSGRQFSNSRSEMNVSTLELGDSALYLCASSLDGPRTNIQYFGAGTRLSVL.

Concerning this clonotype: Germline and junction disagree at one end, which may indicate a read error. The rearrangement uses TRBV11-2 and TRBJ2-6; D is perhaps TRBD1 (7 bases). Germline CDR1 is SGHAT and CDR2 is FQNNGV. The CDR3 runs to 17 residues. The CDR3 is CASSLGQGGIGAIVLTF. DNA of the CDR3: TGTGCCAGCAGCTTAGGGCAGGGGGGAATAGGGGCCATCGTCCTGACTTTC.

This clonotype is a singleton in its sample. This chain joins TRBV7-2 and TRBJ1-1, with D hard to call. Germline V gene data show CDR1 as SGHTA and CDR2 as FQGNSA. The CDR3 extends over 14 amino acids. V gave up 5 bases and J gave up 1 base, with 11 bases separating them. The chain's CDR3 is CASSATMRNTEAFF. CDR3 DNA: TGTGCCAGCAGCGCAACCATGAGGAACACTGAAGCTTTCTTT.

Notes on this clonotype: With a much larger clone just one base away, this may be a read error. The chain has TRBV5-1 and TRBJ2-3; TRBD2 matches 7 bases. The trim removed 2 bases at V and 2 bases at J, leaving 8 bases unmatched. The CDR3 spans 16 residues. Germline CDR1 is SGHRS and CDR2 is YFSETQ. The chain's CDR3 is CASSLGRAGFTDTQYF. CDR3 sequence (DNA): TGCGCCAGCAGCTTAGGACGAGCGGGATTCACAGATACGCAGTATTTT.

This clonotype was counted once. CDR3 sequence reads: CASSYSGTGDSYEQYF. DNA for the CDR3: TGTGCCAGCAGTTACTCTGGGACAGGTGACTCCTACGAGCAGTACTTC. The chain recombines TRBV6-5 with TRBJ2-7, with TRBD1 identical over 8 bases. The germline gives CDR1 MNHEY, CDR2 SVGAGI. The J segment lost 0 bases and the V segment lost 0 bases, leaving 4 bases of the junction unmatched. The CDR3 is 16 amino acids.

This chain uses TRBV15 with TRBJ2-3; 7 bases agree with TRBD2. In germline, CDR1 is LNHNV, CDR2 YYDKDF (reference sequence). The CDR3 length is 15 residues. The ends lost 5 bases at V and 5 bases at J; junction bases unmatched: 10. The CDR3 here is CATSGSGYSGDTQYF. CDR3 nucleotide sequence: TGTGCCACCAGCGGTAGCGGGTACAGTGGAGATACGCAGTATTTT.

The J gene is TRBJ2-1, the V gene TRBV6-5; D is unclear. Per the germline V gene, CDR1 is MNHEY and CDR2 is SVGAGI. This CDR3 comprises 17 residues. The V and J ends lost 2 bases and 6 bases respectively, with 20 bases between them. The CDR3 here is CASSYDGISRYSNEQFF. CDR3 DNA: TGTGCCAGCAGTTACGATGGCATAAGCCGGTACAGCAATGAGCAGTTCTTC.

The J gene is TRBJ2-1, the V gene TRBV29-1; tentative D call: TRBD2 (5 bases). The J call could be wrong; TRBJ2-7 is a better fit for the DNA end. Germline V gene data show CDR1 as SQVTM and CDR2 as ANQGSEA. The length of the CDR3 is 15 residues. For the CDR3, the DNA is TGCAGCGTTGGGGCTAGCTTAGGCTCCTACAATGAGCAGTACTTC. This sequence encodes CSVGASLGSYNEQYF.

This clonotype was counted between two and nine times. This may arise from a read error, as a much more abundant clone is one base away. This chain links TRBV5-5 with TRBJ2-7; 8 nucleotides line up with TRBD1. CDR3 length: 13 amino acids. Germline lookup yields CDR1 SGHKS and CDR2 YYEKEE (reference sequence). V gave up 4 bases and J gave up 7 bases; unmatched junction bases: 7. The CDR3 region has the DNA TGTGCCAGCAGCCCATCGACAGGGGTTGAGCAGTACTTC. It translates to CASSPSTGVEQYF.

V and J are TRBV7-9 and TRBJ2-1; D not resolved. The CDR3 is 14 amino acids. The germline V and J ends were trimmed by 6 bases and 0 bases, with 9 bases remaining between them. CDR1 is SEHNR, CDR2 FQNEAQ, per germline (reference sequence). CDR3 nucleotide sequence: TGTGCCAGCAGGGCTCGGGCCTCCTACAATGAGCAGTTCTTC. Protein sequence: CASRARASYNEQFF.

This sequence joins TRBV6-2 or TRBV6-3 and TRBJ1-5, with TRBD1 matching 10 bases. After removal of 6 bases from V and 6 bases from J, the junction contained 8 bases not matched to a gene. Germline V gene sequence: CDR1 MNHEY, CDR2 SVGEGT. This CDR3 has 15 residues. CDR3 bases: TGTGCCAGCAGGGCCGGGACAGGGGAGGGTCAGCCCCAGCATTTT. Amino acid sequence: CASRAGTGEGQPQHF.

The sample holds one count of this clonotype. The chain employs TRBV11-3 and TRBJ2-7; D might be TRBD1 (5 bases). The V end lost 3 bases, the J end lost 7 bases, and 28 bases lay between the germline ends. The CDR3 loop spans 18 amino acids. Germline values: CDR1 SGHNT, CDR2 YENEEA. CDR3 residues: CASSFLGQGMSNNNEQYF. As DNA, the CDR3 is TGTGCCAGCAGCTTCCTTGGTCAGGGAATGAGTAACAACAATGAGCAGTACTTC.

This clonotype came up many times. The chain couples TRBV6-6 to TRBJ1-5, with a tentative D call TRBD1 (6 bases). Germline-derived CDR1 and CDR2 are MNHNY and SVGAGI (reference sequence). CDR3 length: 16 residues. V was cut by 4 bases and J by 2 bases, with 15 bases left in between. CDR3 in DNA: TGTGCCAGCAGTTCTAGCACAGGGCTTGGCAATCAGCCCCAGCATTTT. Protein product: CASSSSTGLGNQPQHF.

The V gene is TRBV11-2, the J gene TRBJ2-1; 8 nucleotides match TRBD1. V shed 5 bases and J 5 bases; nucleotides not matched to a gene: 8. This CDR3 comprises 15 residues. The germline gives CDR1 SGHAT, CDR2 FQNNGV. The CDR3 protein is CASSPARTGNNEQFF. The CDR3 nucleotides read TGTGCCAGCAGCCCAGCCCGGACAGGGAACAATGAGCAGTTCTTC.

CDR3 nucleotide sequence: TGTGCCAGCAGTTACGGGAGACAGGGGGCATTTGGCTACACCTTC. Its protein product is CASSYGRQGAFGYTF. V is TRBV6-5 and J is TRBJ1-2; 10 bases align to TRBD1. CDR3 size: 15 residues. The junction had 7 bases not matched to a gene; V was cut back by 2 bases and J by 7 bases. Germline V gene sequence: CDR1 MNHEY, CDR2 SVGAGI.